Listed below are T cell receptor beta chains from one sample, sequenced in a study of blood T cell repertoires in COVID-19. Sequencing was performed with immunoSEQ multiplex PCR; in TCRdb, only in-frame clones are kept and a portion is missing. Of around 150,000 clones in the sample, 75% to 85% were seen once. Specimen: PBMCs or T cells enriched from blood (not recorded which). These receptor sequences come from an older woman who had recovered from COVID-19. Both conserved end residues are part of each CDR3. Fields, in order: clone size, D gene, V gene, J gene, CDR3 protein, CDR3 DNA. D genes are given only for firm matches. Not every row has a clone size; where given, it reads once, few, many or a size class.

>-|TRBD1|TRBV6-5|TRBJ2-7
CASSYAAGGAPYEQYF
TGTGCCAGCAGTTACGCGGCAGGGGGCGCACCCTACGAGCAGTACTTC
>-|TRBD2|TRBV7-9|TRBJ2-7
CASSLSGGATYEQYF
TGTGCCAGCAGCCTCAGCGGGGGGGCAACCTACGAGCAGTACTTC
>-|TRBD2|TRBV7-2|TRBJ2-3
CASSLLRGGGPTDTQYF
TGTGCCAGCAGCTTACTTCGCGGGGGGGGACCCACAGATACGCAGTATTTT
>few|-|TRBV6-5|TRBJ1-1
CASTPGREGGTEAFF
TGTGCCAGCACCCCAGGTCGGGAAGGAGGCACTGAAGCTTTCTTT
>-|TRBD1|TRBV5-1|TRBJ1-5
CASSPTGSEQPQHF
TGCGCCAGCAGCCCGACAGGGTCGGAGCAGCCCCAGCATTTT
>-|TRBD1|TRBV24-1|TRBJ1-1
CATSRQGAQTEAFF
TGTGCCACCAGTCGACAGGGGGCGCAGACTGAAGCTTTCTTT
>-|-|TRBV19|TRBJ1-5
CASSRGSGGLYQPQHF
TGTGCCAGTAGTAGGGGGTCCGGGGGGCTTTATCAGCCCCAGCATTTT
>-|-|TRBV10-1|TRBJ1-1
CASSEVGSWTEAFF
TGCGCCAGCAGTGAGGTCGGGTCATGGACTGAAGCTTTCTTT
>-|TRBD1|TRBV28|TRBJ1-1
CASSLPPGQGNTEAFF
TGTGCCAGCAGTTTACCTCCGGGACAGGGGAACACTGAAGCTTTCTTT
>-|-|TRBV19|TRBJ1-4
CASSPGGAGSEKLFF
TGTGCCAGTAGTCCCGGGGGAGCAGGGAGTGAAAAACTGTTTTTT
>-|TRBD2|TRBV29-1|TRBJ2-3
CSHSGLAFTDTQYF
TGCAGCCATTCGGGACTAGCGTTCACAGATACGCAGTATTTT
>-|TRBD2|TRBV11-3|TRBJ2-7
CASSPSGYSYEQYF
TGTGCCAGCAGCCCTAGCGGATACTCCTACGAGCAGTACTTC
>-|-|TRBV7-9|TRBJ1-5
CASSLGGPGNQPQHF
TGTGCCAGCAGCTTAGGGGGTCCGGGGAATCAGCCCCAGCATTTT
>-|-|TRBV5-1|TRBJ2-1
CASSTSSNNEQFF
TGCGCCAGCAGCACTAGCTCCAACAATGAGCAGTTCTTC
>-|-|TRBV7-9|TRBJ2-5
CASSLEGREQETQYF
TGTGCCAGCAGCTTAGAGGGACGGGAGCAAGAGACCCAGTACTTC
>-|TRBD1|TRBV5-1|TRBJ1-4
CASSFDRGNEKLFF
TGCGCCAGCAGCTTCGACAGGGGGAATGAAAAACTGTTTTTT
>-|-|TRBV29-1|TRBJ2-2
CSFLDSRGGGELFF
TGCAGCTTTTTGGACAGCCGAGGTGGCGGGGAGCTGTTTTTT
>-|-|TRBV19|TRBJ1-2
CASREEGPRGYTF
TGTGCCAGTAGGGAGGAGGGCCCTCGTGGCTACACCTTC
>once|TRBD1|TRBV29-1|TRBJ2-7
CSVVDRGSEQYF
TGCAGCGTTGTAGACAGGGGGTCCGAGCAGTACTTC
>-|TRBD1|TRBV4-1|TRBJ2-7
CASSPRTGNYEQYF
TGCGCCAGCAGCCCAAGGACAGGGAACTACGAGCAGTACTTC
>-|TRBD1|TRBV5-1|TRBJ1-2
CASSFSGQGDGYTF
TGCGCCAGCAGCTTCTCGGGACAGGGGGACGGCTACACCTTC
>-|-|TRBV6-9|TRBJ2-1
CASSYLQSSYNEQFF
TGTGCCAGCAGTTACCTACAGAGCTCCTACAATGAGCAGTTCTTC
>-|TRBD1|TRBV6-4|TRBJ2-7
CAPPGQIYEQYF
TGTGCCCCGCCGGGACAGATTTACGAGCAGTACTTC
>-|-|TRBV5-6|TRBJ2-7
CASSSGLRPLEQYF
TGTGCCAGCAGCTCGGGACTGCGGCCCCTCGAGCAGTACTTC